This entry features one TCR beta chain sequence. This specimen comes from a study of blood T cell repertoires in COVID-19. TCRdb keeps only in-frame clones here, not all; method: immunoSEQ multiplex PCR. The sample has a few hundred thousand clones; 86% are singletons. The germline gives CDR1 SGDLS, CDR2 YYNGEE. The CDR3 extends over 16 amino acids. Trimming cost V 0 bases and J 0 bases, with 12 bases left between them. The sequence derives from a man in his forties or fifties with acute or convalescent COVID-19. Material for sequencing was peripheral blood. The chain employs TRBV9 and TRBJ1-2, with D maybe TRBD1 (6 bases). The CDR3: CASSVGPGVTNYGYTF. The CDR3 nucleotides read TGTGCCAGCAGCGTAGGGCCAGGGGTCACTAACTATGGCTACACCTTC.